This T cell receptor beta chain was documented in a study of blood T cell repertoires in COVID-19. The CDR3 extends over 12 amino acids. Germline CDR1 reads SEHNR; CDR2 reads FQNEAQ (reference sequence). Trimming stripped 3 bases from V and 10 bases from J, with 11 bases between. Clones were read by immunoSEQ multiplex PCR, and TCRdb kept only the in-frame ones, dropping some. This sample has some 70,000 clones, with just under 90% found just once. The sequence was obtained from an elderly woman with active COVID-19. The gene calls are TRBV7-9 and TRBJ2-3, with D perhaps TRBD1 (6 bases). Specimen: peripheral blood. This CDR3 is CASSFLDSPQYF. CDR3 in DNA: TGTGCCAGCAGCTTCCTGGACAGCCCGCAGTATTTT. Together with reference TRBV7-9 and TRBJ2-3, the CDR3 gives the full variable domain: DTGVSQNPRHKITKRGQNVTFRCDPISEHNRLYWYRQTLGQGPEFLTYFQNEAQLEKSRLLSDRFSAERPKGSFSTLEIQRTEQGDSAMYLCASSFLDSPQYFGPGTRLTVL.